This is a list of T cell receptor beta chains from one sample in a study of T cell responses to AZD1222 COVID-19 vaccine. The repertoire was sequenced with immunoSEQ multiplex PCR; TCRdb's copy has only in-frame clones and lacks some. Of around 85,000 clones listed, 85% to 90% are singletons. The sequences come from peripheral blood, collected 28 days after the second AZD1222 dose. The receptors originated from an adult who received the AZD1222 COVID-19 vaccine. Each CDR3 is given with its conserved first and last residue. D genes are given only for firm matches. Rows may omit the clone size; those that give it use once, few, many or a size class.

TRBV30,NA,NA,TRBJ1-4,CAWSGVGFEKLFF,TGTGCCTGGAGTGGGGTCGGGTTTGAAAAACTGTTTTTT
TRBV5-5,TRBD1,NA,TRBJ1-2,CASSIAQGATGYGYTF,TGTGCCAGCAGCATTGCACAGGGGGCGACTGGCTATGGCTACACCTTC
TRBV7-2,TRBD1,NA,TRBJ1-1,CASSSGTATKATEAFF,TGTGCCAGCAGCTCGGGGACAGCTACAAAAGCCACTGAAGCTTTCTTT
TRBV6-5,TRBD1,NA,TRBJ2-7,CASTPGQGSYEQYF,TGTGCCAGCACTCCGGGACAGGGGTCCTACGAGCAGTACTTC
TRBV5-4,NA,once,TRBJ2-7,CASSLLQGRLAPSYEQYF,TGTGCCAGCAGCTTATTACAGGGCCGACTAGCTCCCTCCTACGAGCAGTACTTC
TRBV9,NA,NA,TRBJ1-1,CASSVGGDSEAFF,TGTGCCAGCAGCGTAGGCGGGGATTCTGAAGCTTTCTTT
TRBV7-9,NA,NA,TRBJ1-4,CASSLAETENEKLFF,TGTGCCAGCAGCTTAGCAGAAACAGAAAATGAAAAACTGTTTTTT
TRBV12-3/TRBV12-4,NA,NA,TRBJ1-4,CASSSRGGEKLFF,TGTGCCAGCAGTTCCCGGGGGGGAGAAAAACTGTTTTTT
TRBV10-3,NA,NA,TRBJ1-1,CAITMTENTEAFF,TGTGCCATCACAATGACAGAAAACACTGAAGCTTTCTTT
TRBV24-1,NA,NA,TRBJ2-2,CATSDLLWGRDTGELFF,TGTGCCACCAGTGATTTGCTTTGGGGGCGCGACACCGGGGAGCTGTTTTTT
TRBV6-5,NA,NA,TRBJ2-1,CASVGGAGYEQFF,TGTGCCAGCGTCGGCGGGGCTGGGTATGAGCAGTTCTTC
TRBV3-1/TRBV3-2,NA,NA,TRBJ2-5,CASRPLGGPGETQYF,TGTGCCAGCAGACCCTTGGGGGGGCCGGGAGAGACCCAGTACTTC
TRBV28,TRBD2,NA,TRBJ2-1,CASIKSGGPSYNEQFF,TGTGCCAGCATCAAAAGCGGGGGACCCTCCTACAATGAGCAGTTCTTC
TRBV11-1,TRBD1,few,TRBJ2-3,CASSSRQGADTQYF,TGTGCCAGCAGCTCGCGACAGGGGGCCGATACGCAGTATTTT
TRBV5-8,NA,few,TRBJ1-2,CASSPLNYGYTF,TGTGCCAGCAGCCCGCTTAACTATGGCTACACCTTC
TRBV4-2,NA,NA,TRBJ1-1,CASSQDQGLNTEAFF,TGTGCCAGCAGCCAAGATCAGGGCTTGAACACTGAAGCTTTCTTT
TRBV29-1,NA,NA,TRBJ1-5,CSVGSTNQPQHF,TGCAGCGTTGGTTCTACGAATCAGCCCCAGCATTTT
TRBV3-1/TRBV3-2,NA,NA,TRBJ2-5,CASSQGEAQYF,TGTGCCAGCAGCCAGGGGGAGGCCCAGTACTTC
TRBV19,NA,NA,TRBJ2-7,CASGRDSYEQYF,TGTGCCAGTGGGAGGGACAGCTACGAGCAGTACTTC
TRBV9,TRBD1,NA,TRBJ1-6,CASSARTGGGSPLHF,TGTGCCAGCAGCGCCCGGACAGGGGGCGGTTCACCCCTCCACTTT
TRBV19,TRBD2,NA,TRBJ2-7,CASSHGTGGSYEQYF,TGTGCCAGTAGTCACGGCACGGGGGGCTCCTACGAGCAGTACTTC
TRBV6-2/TRBV6-3,NA,NA,TRBJ2-7,CASSYEVGYEQYF,TGTGCCAGCAGTTACGAGGTAGGCTACGAGCAGTACTTC
TRBV29-1,NA,NA,TRBJ2-7,CSVVVQGPPYEQYF,TGCAGCGTTGTTGTGCAGGGCCCCCCCTACGAGCAGTACTTC
TRBV7-9,TRBD1,NA,TRBJ2-5,CASSFLDRVKQETQYF,TGTGCCAGCAGCTTTCTGGACAGGGTGAAGCAAGAGACCCAGTACTTC
TRBV6-5,TRBD1,NA,TRBJ1-2,CASIKTGGYGYTF,TGTGCCAGCATAAAGACAGGGGGCTATGGCTACACCTTC
TRBV5-4,NA,NA,TRBJ2-5,CASSLDIQETQYF,TGTGCCAGCAGCTTGGACATCCAAGAGACCCAGTACTTC
TRBV27,NA,NA,TRBJ2-3,CASTPGQPRDTQYF,TGTGCCAGCACGCCGGGACAACCGAGAGATACGCAGTATTTT
TRBV3-1/TRBV3-2,TRBD2,NA,TRBJ2-1,CASSIGTSGGYNEQFF,TGTGCCAGCAGCATAGGAACTAGCGGGGGTTACAATGAGCAGTTCTTC
TRBV5-1,TRBD1,NA,TRBJ1-1,CASSAGRQGGPNTEAFF,TGCGCCAGCAGCGCCGGTCGTCAGGGGGGGCCGAACACTGAAGCTTTCTTT
TRBV5-1,TRBD1,few,TRBJ2-7,CASRQDRYEQYF,TGCGCCAGCAGACAGGACAGGTACGAGCAGTACTTC
TRBV3-1/TRBV3-2,NA,NA,TRBJ2-5,CASSQGYSGQETQYF,TGTGCCAGCAGCCAAGGGTATAGCGGCCAAGAGACCCAGTACTTC
TRBV9,NA,once,TRBJ1-5,CASSDVRGADSNQPQHF,TGTGCCAGCAGCGACGTGCGGGGGGCGGATAGCAATCAGCCCCAGCATTTT
TRBV9,NA,NA,TRBJ1-1,CASGTGNTEAFF,TGTGCCAGCGGGACGGGGAACACTGAAGCTTTCTTT
TRBV14,NA,NA,TRBJ1-1,CASSQQGLLNTEAFF,TGTGCCAGCAGCCAGCAGGGACTATTGAACACTGAAGCTTTCTTT
TRBV5-1,TRBD1,NA,TRBJ2-5,CASSLELDRLEETQYF,TGCGCCAGCAGCTTGGAACTGGACAGGCTGGAGGAGACCCAGTACTTC
TRBV18,NA,few,TRBJ2-2,CASSPVERNTGELFF,TGTGCCAGCTCACCGGTCGAGCGGAACACCGGGGAGCTGTTTTTT
TRBV7-9,NA,NA,TRBJ1-1,CASSRPPSNTEAFF,TGTGCCAGCAGCCGGCCACCTTCGAACACTGAAGCTTTCTTT
TRBV11-2,NA,NA,TRBJ1-1,CASSLEVHGAFF,TGTGCCAGCAGCTTAGAGGTCCACGGAGCTTTCTTT
TRBV24-1,TRBD1,NA,TRBJ2-5,CATAEGQGLQETQYF,TGTGCCACCGCGGAGGGACAGGGATTACAAGAGACCCAGTACTTC
TRBV28,NA,NA,TRBJ2-7,CASSSPTGLRVYEQYF,TGTGCCAGCAGTTCCCCTACGGGGCTAAGGGTCTACGAGCAGTACTTC
TRBV4-1,NA,once,TRBJ1-1,CASSRIPGGTEAFF,TGCGCCAGCAGCCGAATTCCCGGGGGCACTGAAGCTTTCTTT
TRBV5-3,TRBD1,NA,TRBJ2-5,CARSWRTGRVEETQYF,TGTGCCAGAAGCTGGCGGACAGGGAGAGTGGAAGAGACCCAGTACTTC
TRBV3-1/TRBV3-2,NA,NA,TRBJ1-6,CASSQAQSPLHF,TGTGCCAGCAGCCAAGCACAATCACCCCTCCACTTT
TRBV5-4,TRBD2,NA,TRBJ2-7,CASRPPGGSYEQYF,TGTGCCAGCCGCCCCCCCGGGGGGAGCTACGAGCAGTACTTC
TRBV19,NA,NA,TRBJ2-7,CASSISGGSDYEQYF,TGTGCCAGTAGTATAAGTGGGGGCTCCGACTACGAGCAGTACTTC
TRBV28,NA,NA,TRBJ2-7,CASRRTSYEQYF,TGTGCCAGCCGTAGAACTAGCTACGAGCAGTACTTC
TRBV7-2,TRBD1,NA,TRBJ1-2,CASSSYTGDAVYGYTF,TGTGCCAGCAGCTCCTACACAGGGGATGCGGTCTATGGCTACACCTTC
TRBV19,NA,NA,TRBJ2-7,CASSIGQLAYEQYF,TGTGCCAGTAGTATCGGCCAGCTAGCCTACGAGCAGTACTTC
TRBV28,TRBD1,NA,TRBJ1-1,CASSSPSGTGRWKTEAFF,TGTGCCAGCAGTTCACCCTCTGGGACAGGGAGGTGGAAGACTGAAGCTTTCTTT
TRBV24-1,NA,NA,TRBJ2-3,CATSDLGGTATDTQYF,TGTGCCACCAGTGATTTGGGGGGGACAGCCACAGATACGCAGTATTTT
TRBV27,TRBD1,NA,TRBJ2-6,CASSFTDRGPGANVLTF,TGTGCCAGCAGTTTTACGGACAGGGGGCCTGGGGCCAACGTCCTGACTTTC